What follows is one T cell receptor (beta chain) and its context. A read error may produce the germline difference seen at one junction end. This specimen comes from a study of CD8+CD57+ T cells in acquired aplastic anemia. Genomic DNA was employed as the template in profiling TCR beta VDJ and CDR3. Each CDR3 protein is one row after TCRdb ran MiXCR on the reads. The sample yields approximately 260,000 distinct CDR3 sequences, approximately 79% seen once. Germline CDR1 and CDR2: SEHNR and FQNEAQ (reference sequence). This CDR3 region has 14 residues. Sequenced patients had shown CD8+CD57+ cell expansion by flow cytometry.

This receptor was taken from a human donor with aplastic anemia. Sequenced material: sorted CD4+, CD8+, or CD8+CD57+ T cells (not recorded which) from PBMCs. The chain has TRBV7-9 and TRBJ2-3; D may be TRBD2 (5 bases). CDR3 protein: CASSLAGSAGTHYF. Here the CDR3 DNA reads TGTGCCAGCAGCTTAGCAGGAAGCGCGGGTACGCATTATTTT.